The present entry profiles one T cell receptor (beta chain) with its context. The data derive from a study of shared clonotypes between healthy human individuals. Libraries were prepared by immunoSEQ multiplex PCR; TCRdb keeps only in-frame clonotypes and omits some of them. This table holds over a million clones, 70% to 80% found once. The sequenced sample consisted of memory CD4+ T cells sorted from blood. Subset: CD45RA-negative fraction. The receptor was derived from a man aged 18 to 30 in good health.

DNA of the CDR3: TGTGCCAGCTCCCACGGGGTTGAAGAAGAGACCCAGTACTTC. This encodes CASSHGVEEETQYF. The chain employs TRBV18 and TRBJ2-5, with a possible D match to TRBD2 (5 bases). Trimming took 6 bases from V and 3 from J, leaving 14 bases between them. The CDR3 sequence is 14 residues long. Germline-derived CDR1 and CDR2 are KGHSH and LQKENI.